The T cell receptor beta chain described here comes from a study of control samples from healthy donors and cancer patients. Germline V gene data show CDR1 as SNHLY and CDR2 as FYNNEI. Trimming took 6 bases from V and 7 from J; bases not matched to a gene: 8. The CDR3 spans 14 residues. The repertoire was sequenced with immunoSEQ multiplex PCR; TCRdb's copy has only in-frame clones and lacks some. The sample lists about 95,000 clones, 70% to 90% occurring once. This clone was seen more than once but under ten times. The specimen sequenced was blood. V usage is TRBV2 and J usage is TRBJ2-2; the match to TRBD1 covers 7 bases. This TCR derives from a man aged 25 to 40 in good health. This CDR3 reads CASRADRDIGELFF. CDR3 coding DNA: TGTGCCAGCAGAGCCGACAGGGACATCGGGGAGCTGTTTTTT.